This section outlines one T cell receptor beta chain sequence together with its context. This clone was observed a few times. What antigen it recognizes has not been identified. No much larger clone exists at a distance of one base, and base qualities are not known. The CDR3 spans 15 residues, from the cysteine through the phenylalanine. The only DNA kept is the CDR3, 45 bases in frame from the first base. V gives up 8 bases and J gives up 0 bases, and the segment between their germline ends measures 16 bases. The germline V gene supplies CDR1 KGHSH and CDR2 LQKENI. Each donor gave one peripheral blood draw, averaging around 120 mL, which was collected into heparinised tubes. Using a panel that included CD45RO, CCR7, CD25, CD127, CD95 and CD27, naive, central memory, regulatory and stem cell-like memory CD4+ T cells were sorted on a BD FACSAria II. Every sorted population had a purity above 95%. PBMCs were isolated immediately by Lymphoprep density gradient centrifugation and stained directly without culture. So that batch effects would be minimized, each experiment stained and sorted samples in pairs, pairing one healthy donor with one patient.

The High Capacity cDNA Reverse Transcription Kit was used to reverse transcribe all of the isolated RNA, meaning that expressed TCRB transcripts were what got sequenced. Naive, central memory and regulatory T cell samples underwent deep immunoSEQ sequencing, averaging around 4 million total reads per sample. Sorted cells were lysed in RLT buffer and RNA was extracted with DNase-treated RNeasy Micro or Mini kits, depending on cell number. Each cell subset was processed separately to prevent cross-contamination, with patient and healthy donor samples processed together. The immunoSEQ multiplex PCR was used to amplify TCRB sequences from cDNA, yielding 87-bp fragments that span the CDR3 region. The amplicons were sequenced using the Illumina HiSeq platform. In the source study's methods: Synthetic template baselines were used to correct PCR bias computationally, reads within Hamming distance 2 were collapsed, and singletons that could not be merged were discarded. By aligning reads against IMGT, V, D and J genes, CDR3 length, and insertions or deletions at six rearrangement sites were assigned. Within each subset, clonotype counts were normalized to the number of sorted cells before true diversity and Gini coefficients were calculated with the tcR R package. The overlap coefficient, calculated on TCRB nucleotide sequences, was used to measure repertoire sharing. As a proxy for the pre-selection repertoire, out-of-frame TCRB sequences from naive cells were analyzed. Entries here come from immuneACCESS through TCRdb and include only in-frame sequences with V and J called. Some clones fail to appear in such tables; in the studies checked, an unresolved V gene covers under half of the shortfall, and the cause of the remainder is unknown. V, J and clone size were drawn from that table, and D and trimming were deduced from the DNA. A total of 600,000 to 700,000 clones appear in this sample, over 10% of them only once. Clones ranked in the top ten supply 0.095% to 0.15% of the sample.

This record comes from a study of beta chain features in type 1 diabetes (dated by TCRdb to the late 2010s). Context from the whole study: No differences in mean age, gender distribution, total cell number or subset yield were found between patients and healthy donors. A total of 90 million to 130 million sorted cells were examined across all samples, and a strong correlation was observed between cell number per subset and RNA yield. In the study, TCRB repertoires of sorted circulating CD4+ T cell subsets from recently diagnosed type 1 diabetes patients were compared with those of matched healthy donors. Whereas all 30 or so donors provided naive and central memory subsets, regulatory and stem cell-like memory subsets were isolated from just 8 patients and roughly eight healthy donors.

Study-wide findings and limitations: Because cDNA rather than genomic DNA was sequenced, highly expressing activated cells could have been over-represented, although no difference in activation and CD3 levels was found between groups. Type 1 diabetes patients showed a moderate but significant shortening of TCRB CDR3 length in all four CD4+ subsets. At VDJ recombination sites, patients with type 1 diabetes made fewer insertions and deleted more nucleotides, a pattern implying thymic rearrangement abnormalities. Shorter templates might be favored by PCR, yet because patient and control samples were amplified and corrected together, any such skew would affect both groups equally. The naive, central memory and regulatory TCRB repertoires appeared to resemble one another more closely among patients than among healthy donors. HLA sub-analyses involved small numbers of individuals, so any influence of HLA type on TCRB rearrangement remained unresolved.

This sequence originates from a man aged 25 to 45 with type 1 diabetes. The chain joins TRBV18 to TRBJ1-1; no D segment can be confidently identified. Sequencing was performed on naive CD4+ T cells from blood. In the paper's terms, the cell subset or site label means: true naive CD4+ T cells. The CDR3 protein: CASPTVGRMNTEAFF. The DNA sequence is given as TGTGCCAGCCCGACCGTTGGACGGATGAACACTGAAGCTTTCTTT.